Each of the 32 T cell receptor beta chains below was sequenced from the same sample in a study of cytomegalovirus exposure and HLA in healthy donors. Assay used: immunoSEQ multiplex PCR; TCRdb lists only in-frame clones, some missing. This table has over 150,000 clones, approximately 96% appearing once. The sample comprised PBMCs. These receptors all come from a woman between 18 and 29 years old in good health and CMV-seronegative.

The chain uses TRBV6-1 and TRBJ2-1; a weak D match, TRBD2 (6 bases). V was trimmed by 6 bases and J by 1 base, leaving 13 bases between them. Germline CDR1 reads MNHNS; CDR2 reads SASEGT. The CDR3 sequence is 15 residues long. CDR3 sequence: CASRAPGVSYNEQFF. The CDR3 DNA reads TGTGCCAGCAGGGCCCCGGGGGTATCCTACAATGAGCAGTTCTTC.

J is TRBJ2-4 and V is TRBV2; D is undetermined. Germline V gene lookup returns CDR1 SNHLY and CDR2 FYNNEI. Trimming took 7 bases from V and 3 from J, leaving 16 bases between them. The CDR3 extends over 15 amino acids. This CDR3 is CASNSWAENKNIQYF. The CDR3 DNA follows: TGTGCCAGCAACTCATGGGCAGAAAACAAAAACATTCAGTACTTC.

This chain joins TRBV7-2 and TRBJ1-4; 7 bases align to TRBD1. The CDR3 loop spans 15 amino acids. CDR1 and CDR2 from the germline V gene are SGHTA and FQGNSA. With V trimmed by 0 bases and J by 2 bases, 0 bases remained unmatched. This chain's CDR3 is CASSLATGTNEKLFF. The CDR3, as DNA: TGTGCCAGCAGCTTAGCGACAGGGACTAATGAAAAACTGTTTTTT.

The V gene is TRBV4-2, the J gene TRBJ1-2; D call uncertain. V lost 0 bases and J lost 4, with 12 bases in between. Germline V lookup: CDR1 LGHNA, CDR2 YNFKEQ. The CDR3 runs to 15 residues. The CDR3 DNA reads TGTGCCAGCAGCCAAGATTTGGGAGGGCTCTATGGCTACACCTTC. Translated, it gives CASSQDLGGLYGYTF.

This clone has a single count. V usage is TRBV27 and J usage is TRBJ1-2; TRBD1 might be the D (6 bases). Germline V gene lookup returns CDR1 MNHEY and CDR2 SMNVEV (reference sequence). The V end lost 6 bases, the J end lost 5 bases, and 16 bases lay between the germline ends. The CDR3 runs 14 residues. CDR3 amino acids: CASRLRTEGYGYTF. CDR3 DNA: TGTGCCAGCAGATTAAGGACAGAGGGGTATGGCTACACCTTC.

This chain joins TRBV6-5 and TRBJ1-4; D possibly corresponds to TRBD1 (6 bases). Trimming removed 2 bases at V and 8 bases at J, with 12 bases between. The CDR3 is made up of 14 amino acids. Germline CDR1 and CDR2: MNHEY and SVGAGI. DNA for the CDR3: TGTGCCAGCAGTTACGGCAGGGGTGGAGAAAAACTGTTTTTT. It encodes CASSYGRGGEKLFF.

V gene TRBV5-1 combines with J gene TRBJ1-3; no clear D gene. CDR1 is SGHRS, CDR2 YFSETQ, per germline. CDR3 size: 15 residues. Deletions cut 5 bases from V and 4 bases from J, with 16 bases between. The CDR3 region is CASSSGRVGGNTIYF. The CDR3, as DNA: TGCGCCAGCAGTTCCGGGAGAGTTGGAGGAAACACCATATATTTT.

This clone was seen a single time. The chain has TRBV19 and TRBJ2-1, with TRBD1 matching over 12 bases. There are 16 residues in the CDR3. Germline CDR1 LNHDA, CDR2 SQIVND (reference sequence). Losses at the gene ends were 4 bases for V and 7 bases for J; bases not matched to a gene: 8. CDR3 in DNA: TGTGCCAGTAGTACTCTAGGGACAGGGGGCGTAAATGAGCAGTTCTTC. Its protein is CASSTLGTGGVNEQFF.

Only one count was recorded for this clone. The chain has TRBV6-5 and TRBJ1-2; D call uncertain. Germline V lookup: CDR1 MNHEY, CDR2 SVGAGI. The CDR3 spans 14 residues. The V end was cut by 4 bases, the J end by 0 bases, with 9 bases between. CDR3 DNA sequence: TGTGCCAGCAGTTTGACCGGGACTAACTATGGCTACACCTTC. Encoded protein: CASSLTGTNYGYTF.

The chain uses TRBV9 and TRBJ2-5, with 9 bases aligning to TRBD2. The CDR3 runs 15 residues. Germline assignment: CDR1 SGDLS and CDR2 YYNGEE. J gave up 4 bases and V 0 bases, and 4 bases lay outside the gene matches. The DNA for the CDR3 is TGTGCCAGCAGCGTAGGGCGGGGGGGCGGAGAGACCCAGTACTTC. This sequence encodes CASSVGRGGGETQYF.

Written as DNA, the CDR3 is TGCAGTGCTAGGTCCGGGGTGGAGGCTTTCTTT. This translates into CSARSGVEAFF. The chain recombines TRBV20-1 with TRBJ1-1, with D unclear. CDR1 is DFQATT and CDR2 is SNEGSKA in the germline V gene (reference sequence). V was cut by 3 bases and J by 11 bases, with 13 bases left in between. The CDR3 length is 11 residues.

The chain has TRBV7-9 and TRBJ2-3; D gene uncertain. Germline V gene sequence: CDR1 SEHNR, CDR2 FQNEAQ (reference sequence). This CDR3 is 17 amino acids long. V was cut by 2 bases and J by 2 bases, with 17 bases left in between. CDR3 amino acids: CASSLNARFTNTDTQYF. The CDR3 nucleotides are TGTGCCAGCAGCTTAAACGCCAGATTCACTAACACAGATACGCAGTATTTT.

CDR3 nucleotides: TGTGCCAGCCGTCAGGGGGGACAGCCCCAGCATTTT. This sequence encodes CASRQGGQPQHF. This rearrangement joins TRBV27 to TRBJ1-5; 7 bases are a match to TRBD1. The trim removed 8 bases at V and 7 bases at J, leaving 5 bases unmatched. CDR3 length: 12 residues. In germline, CDR1 is MNHEY, CDR2 SMNVEV (reference sequence).

The rearrangement joins TRBV19 to TRBJ1-6; weak D call: TRBD1 (5 bases). There are 13 residues in the CDR3. V was clipped by 4 bases and J by 7 bases, with 8 bases between them. Per germline, CDR1 LNHDA and CDR2 SQIVND (reference sequence). CDR3 in DNA: TGTGCCAGTAGTAGACAGAACAATTCACCCCTCCACTTT. It specifies CASSRQNNSPLHF.

The J gene is TRBJ2-7, the V gene TRBV9; 9 bases align to TRBD2. Per the germline V gene, CDR1 is SGDLS and CDR2 is YYNGEE. The CDR3 is 14 residues long. V gave up 0 bases and J gave up 2 bases; unmatched junction bases: 0. The CDR3 loop is CASSVGGGAYEQYF. The CDR3 bases are TGTGCCAGCAGCGTAGGCGGGGGGGCCTACGAGCAGTACTTC.

The chain combines TRBV4-1 with TRBJ2-3; 9 bases fit TRBD2. The CDR3 is made up of 18 amino acids. V lost 0 bases, J lost 2 bases, and 9 bases stayed unmatched. Germline CDR1 is MGHRA and CDR2 is YSYEKL. The CDR3 protein is CASSQEPSGTFLTDTQYF. CDR3 sequence (DNA): TGCGCCAGCAGCCAAGAGCCTAGCGGGACTTTCCTCACAGATACGCAGTATTTT.

The chain carries TRBV6-5 and TRBJ2-7, with 8 bases that match TRBD1. Germline CDR1 and CDR2: MNHEY and SVGAGI. This CDR3 is 14 amino acids long. V lost 4 bases and J lost 3; bases outside the gene matches: 5. The CDR3 nucleotides read TGTGCCAGCAGTTCCTACAGGGGGGACTACGAGCAGTACTTC. Protein sequence: CASSSYRGDYEQYF.

The chain uses TRBV12-5 and TRBJ2-7; 9 nucleotides align to TRBD1. This CDR3 is 16 amino acids long. J gave up 0 bases and V 1 base, and 4 bases lay outside the gene matches. The germline V gene encodes CDR1 LGHNT and CDR2 FRNRAP. CDR3: CASGLAGTGRSYEQYF. Here the CDR3 DNA reads TGTGCTAGTGGTTTGGCCGGGACAGGGCGCTCCTACGAGCAGTACTTC.

The rearrangement links TRBV5-1 to TRBJ2-7; no clear D. This CDR3 has 13 residues. Germline V gives CDR1 SGHRS, CDR2 YFSETQ. The V end lost 1 base, the J end lost 1 base, and 6 bases lay between the germline ends. The CDR3 coding sequence is TGCGCCAGCAGCTTGAGTCAGTCCTACGAGCAGTACTTC. This codes for CASSLSQSYEQYF.

The V call is TRBV11-1, the J call TRBJ2-7; 7 bases agree with TRBD1. V lost 5 bases to trimming and J lost 2 bases; unmatched junction nucleotides: 9. CDR1 and CDR2 (germline): SGHAT, FQDESV (reference sequence). The CDR3 is 15 residues long. This CDR3 reads CASSRLGTAAYEQYF. The CDR3 DNA follows: TGTGCCAGCAGCCGCCTCGGGACAGCAGCCTACGAGCAGTACTTC.

CDR3 coding DNA: TGTGCAAGTCGCTTATCAGGGGCGCGTTTAAGTGGCTACACCTTC. Encoded protein: CASRLSGARLSGYTF. The chain has TRBV12-2 and TRBJ1-2; no check of the table's D call, TRBD1, against the DNA was made. TRBV12-2 is annotated as a pseudogene. The CDR3 extends over 15 amino acids.

The chain uses TRBV7-2 and TRBJ2-7, with unresolved D. Looked up from germline, CDR1 is SGHTA and CDR2 is FQGNSA. With 1 base removed from V and 6 bases from J, the gap between germline ends came to 13 bases. The CDR3 length is 14 residues. The CDR3 is CASSLGIKTLEQYF. The CDR3 coding sequence is TGTGCCAGCAGCTTAGGGATAAAGACTCTCGAGCAGTACTTC.

The V gene is TRBV28, the J gene TRBJ2-7; TRBD1 aligns across 8 bases. Germline V gene data show CDR1 as MDHEN and CDR2 as SYDVKM. The V gene end was trimmed by 4 bases and the J gene end by 4 bases; junction bases not matched to a gene: 12. This CDR3 contains 16 residues. CDR3 coding DNA: TGTGCCAGCAGTTCATCAGGGACAGGCGCCTTATACGAGCAGTACTTC. Encoded protein: CASSSSGTGALYEQYF. Combining the CDR3 with reference TRBV28 and TRBJ2-7 gives the whole variable domain DVKVTQSSRYLVKRTGEKVFLECVQDMDHENMFWYRQDPGLGLRLIYFSYDVKMKEKGDIPEGYSVSREKKERFSLILESASTNQTSMYLCASSSSGTGALYEQYFGPGTRLTVT.

This rearrangement joins TRBV6-5 to TRBJ1-5, with TRBD1 identical over 11 bases. CDR1 and CDR2 (germline): MNHEY, SVGAGI. The CDR3 runs to 14 residues. The V segment lost 7 bases and the J segment 5 bases; nucleotides outside the gene matches: 4. The CDR3 DNA follows: TGTGCCAGCAAACGGGACAGGGGGGATCAGCCCCAGCATTTT. It translates to CASKRDRGDQPQHF.

The V and J genes are TRBV7-2 and TRBJ1-2; a weak D match, TRBD1 (6 bases). The CDR3 consists of 13 residues. In germline, CDR1 is SGHTA, CDR2 FQGNSA. V gave up 2 bases and J gave up 8 bases, with 12 bases separating them. CDR3 nucleotides: TGTGCCAGCAGCTTAAGGGGGGGTTTGGGCTACACCTTC. Amino acids: CASSLRGGLGYTF.

The chain links TRBV7-3 to TRBJ2-2; 13 bases are a match to TRBD2. Germline loops: CDR1 SGHTA, CDR2 FQGTGA. This CDR3 has 18 amino acids. The ends lost 5 bases at V and 2 bases at J; junction bases unmatched: 8. DNA for the CDR3: TGTGCCAGCAGCCCCCGGACTAGCGGGGGATTTAACACCGGGGAGCTGTTTTTT. This encodes CASSPRTSGGFNTGELFF.

In this sample, this clone turned up once. This sequence joins TRBV5-1 and TRBJ1-1, with 7 bases matching TRBD1. Unmatched junction bases numbered 7, after V lost 0 bases and J lost 2 bases. Germline-derived CDR1 and CDR2 are SGHRS and YFSETQ. The CDR3 contains 16 residues. CDR3 region: CASSLGGTATNTEAFF. CDR3 coding DNA: TGCGCCAGCAGCTTGGGGGGGACAGCAACAAACACTGAAGCTTTCTTT.

The V gene is TRBV5-1, the J gene TRBJ2-5; 8 bases agree with TRBD1. The germline V gene encodes CDR1 SGHRS and CDR2 YFSETQ. Germline trimming cut 0 bases from V and 5 bases from J; bases unmatched to any gene: 6. The CDR3 contains 15 residues. The CDR3 loop reads CASSLGQGAVETQYF. As DNA, the CDR3 is TGCGCCAGCAGCTTGGGGCAGGGGGCCGTCGAGACCCAGTACTTC.

The count of this clone is one. This chain connects TRBV9 to TRBJ2-2; D might be TRBD2 (7 bases). The CDR3 loop spans 16 amino acids. Germline loops: CDR1 SGDLS, CDR2 YYNGEE. The V gene lost 0 bases and the J gene lost 1 base, with 10 bases spanning the gap. This chain's CDR3 is CASSVGRGLNTGELFF. The CDR3 nucleotides read TGTGCCAGCAGCGTAGGGCGGGGGCTGAACACCGGGGAGCTGTTTTTT.

CDR3 sequence reads: CASSYGAGVSPGNSPLHF. Written as DNA, the CDR3 is TGCGCCAGCAGTTATGGCGCAGGGGTAAGTCCCGGAAATTCACCCCTCCACTTT. The chain carries TRBV23-1 and TRBJ1-6; maybe TRBD1 (6 bases). TRBV23-1 qualifies as an ORF whose function is uncertain. The CDR3 runs 18 residues. V lost 5 bases and J lost 7, with 24 bases in between.

V gene TRBV4-2 combines with J gene TRBJ2-1; 7 bases are a match to TRBD1. CDR3 length equals 16 residues. Germline V gives CDR1 LGHNA, CDR2 YNFKEQ. J was trimmed by 3 bases and V by 0 bases; bases with no gene match: 5. CDR3 nucleotide sequence: TGTGCCAGCAGCCAAGAAACAGGGGAAAGCTACAATGAGCAGTTCTTC. Amino acids: CASSQETGESYNEQFF.

The chain couples TRBV19 to TRBJ2-5; a weak D match, TRBD1 (5 bases). This CDR3 comprises 14 residues. Germline lookup yields CDR1 LNHDA and CDR2 SQIVND (reference sequence). Trimming removed 5 bases at V and 3 bases at J, with 13 bases between. The CDR3 DNA reads TGTGCCAGTAGTCGGTCCGACAGAGAAGAGACCCAGTACTTC. Residues: CASSRSDREETQYF.